Below, 3 T cell receptor beta chains from the same sample are listed, as sequenced in a study of shared clonotypes between healthy human individuals. This table comes from immunoSEQ multiplex PCR, and its TCRdb copy is limited to in-frame clones, with some not included. The table records about 1 million clones, approximately 68% of them present only once. The sample comprised memory CD4+ T cells sorted from blood. Noted subset: CD45RA-negative fraction. These receptors all come from a man aged 18 to 29 in good health.

The CDR3 protein is CASSPGTSYNEQFF. CDR3 nucleotides: TGCGCCAGCAGCCCCGGTACTTCCTACAATGAGCAGTTCTTC. The chain employs TRBV4-1 and TRBJ2-1; the D is unclear. The CDR3 consists of 14 residues. V lost 4 bases and J 1 base, leaving 8 bases between the germline ends. CDR1 and CDR2 (germline): MGHRA, YSYEKL.

The chain couples TRBV5-6 to TRBJ1-1; D is unresolved. V lost 0 bases and J lost 3, with 9 bases in between. CDR1 is SGHDT, CDR2 YYEEEE, per germline. The CDR3 loop spans 14 amino acids. In nucleotides, the CDR3 is TGTGCCAGCAGCTTGGCCAATATGGACACTGAAGCTTTCTTT. This gives the protein CASSLANMDTEAFF.

This clone came up a few times. The genes are TRBV6-6 and TRBJ2-7; TRBD1 matches at 7 bases. The CDR3 is made up of 15 amino acids. V shed 8 bases, J shed 0 bases, and the junction held 10 bases outside the gene matches. Germline V gene data show CDR1 as MNHNY and CDR2 as SVGAGI (reference sequence). CDR3 protein: CASRAGQAVSYEQYF. The CDR3 nucleotides are TGTGCCAGCCGGGCTGGACAGGCCGTCTCCTACGAGCAGTACTTC.